This T cell receptor beta chain was profiled in a study of blood T cell repertoires in COVID-19. Study-level information: Spain, Italy and the United States supplied samples that represented acute and convalescent COVID-19. PBMCs, B-cell-depleted T cells, or T cells provided the cDNA or gDNA that made up the material.

Germline lookup yields CDR1 SGDLS and CDR2 YYNGEE. CDR3 length: 14 amino acids. V was cut by 0 bases and J by 14 bases, with 15 bases left in between. Original processing notes: Amplified reference gene primers provided the basis for estimating nucleated cell counts. Sequencing was performed with immunoSEQ multiplex PCR; in TCRdb, only in-frame clones are kept and a portion is missing. The V and J calls and the clone size are those of that table, but D and trimming were determined from the DNA. The sample carries some 250,000 clones, around 83% recorded once. This receptor was obtained from a woman aged 55-70 years with active or convalescent COVID-19. The genes are TRBV9 and TRBJ1-6, with D possibly TRBD1 on 6 matching bases. Sample: peripheral blood. The CDR3 spells CASSVDSERQALHF. Here the CDR3 DNA reads TGTGCCAGCAGCGTAGATTCGGAACGACAGGCCCTCCACTTT.